This passage covers 9 T cell receptor beta chains from one sample sequenced in a study of cytomegalovirus exposure and HLA in healthy donors. The study ran its PCR with 60 Vbeta and 13 Jbeta primers. TCRdb keeps only in-frame clones here, not all; method: immunoSEQ multiplex PCR. Among some 190,000 clones listed, around 87% were seen once. Sequencing was performed on PBMCs. Every receptor here comes from a woman aged 18-35 years in good health and CMV-seronegative.

The gene calls are TRBV6-1 and TRBJ1-3; D ambiguous. CDR1 is MNHNS and CDR2 is SASEGT in the germline V gene. The CDR3 spans 14 residues. V was shortened by 7 bases and J by 0 bases, with 10 bases between the two germline ends. CDR3 residues: CASMVENSGNTIYF. As DNA, the CDR3 is TGTGCCAGCATGGTAGAAAACTCTGGAAACACCATATATTTT.

The chain employs TRBV28 and TRBJ1-1; 9 bases fit TRBD1. The V gene's germline CDR1 is MDHEN and CDR2 SYDVKM. CDR3 length: 14 amino acids. Trimming at V came to 6 bases and at J to 0 bases, leaving 2 bases not matched to a gene. DNA for the CDR3: TGTGCCAGCAGACGACAGGGGGTGAACACTGAAGCTTTCTTT. Residues: CASRRQGVNTEAFF.

The V and J genes are TRBV11-3 and TRBJ1-1; TRBD1 is a possible D gene (6 bases). CDR1 and CDR2 (germline): SGHNT, YENEEA. The CDR3 runs 14 residues. Trimming stripped 5 bases from V and 4 bases from J, with 14 bases between. CDR3 nucleotide sequence: TGTGCCAGCAGCCCGGGACACACTAGCACTGAAGCTTTCTTT. This sequence encodes CASSPGHTSTEAFF.

The CDR3 nucleotides read TGTGCCAGCAGTATAGACAGGGCTGAGCAGTTCTTC. Amino acids: CASSIDRAEQFF. The chain has TRBV27 and TRBJ2-1; 7 bases agree with TRBD1. Germline-derived CDR1 and CDR2 are MNHEY and SMNVEV (reference sequence). V gave up 5 bases and J gave up 9 bases; unmatched junction bases: 4. CDR3 length equals 12 residues.

V usage is TRBV18 and J usage is TRBJ1-4; no clear D. CDR3 length: 14 amino acids. Trimming removed 3 bases at V and 8 bases at J, with 13 bases between. Per the germline V gene, CDR1 is KGHSH and CDR2 is LQKENI. The CDR3 spells CASSPPGPGEKLFF. CDR3 bases: TGTGCCAGCTCACCCCCTGGTCCGGGGGAAAAACTGTTTTTT.

The CDR3 region is CAWALGTAFTGELFF. CDR3 bases: TGTGCCTGGGCCCTGGGGACAGCGTTCACCGGGGAGCTGTTTTTT. The rearrangement uses TRBV30 and TRBJ2-2, with 7 bases fitting TRBD1. CDR1 is GTSNPN, CDR2 SVGIG, per germline (reference sequence). With V trimmed by 5 bases and J by 4 bases, 10 bases remained unmatched. The CDR3 has 15 residues.

The chain links TRBV5-1 to TRBJ1-2; D is undetermined. This CDR3 contains 14 residues. Germline CDR1 and CDR2: SGHRS and YFSETQ. V was cut by 4 bases and J by 0 bases, with 10 bases left in between. The CDR3 bases are TGCGCCAGCAGCCCTGGAGGGCCTAACTATGGCTACACCTTC. It encodes CASSPGGPNYGYTF.

The J gene is TRBJ1-1, the V gene TRBV21-1. TRBV21-1 is given as a pseudogene. CDR3 length: 12 amino acids. The CDR3: CASRRGNTEAFF. CDR3 sequence (DNA): TGTGCCAGCCGTCGCGGGAACACTGAAGCTTTCTTT.

The chain carries TRBV5-1 and TRBJ2-5; 7 nucleotides match TRBD1. Germline CDR1 and CDR2: SGHRS and YFSETQ. The CDR3 is 14 residues long. After removal of 4 bases from V and 5 bases from J, the junction contained 8 bases not matched to a gene. In DNA, the CDR3 is TGCGCCAGCAGCACACAGGGACAGACGGAGACCCAGTACTTC. It yields the protein CASSTQGQTETQYF.